This T cell receptor beta chain was recorded in a study of metastatic and nonmetastatic thyroid tumors. Study-level information: Across peripheral blood and tumor or nodule tissue samples taken from malignant and benign thyroid patients, the repertoires were compared with one another.

Not a single patient had been given any form of treatment at any point before undergoing thyroid surgery. Via MiXCR, TCRdb re-called the PCR reads. The sample yields 30,000 to 40,000 clones, roughly 35% seen once. The V gene's germline CDR1 is SEHNR and CDR2 FQNEAQ (reference sequence). V dropped 0 bases and J dropped 2; count of bases not matched to a gene: 3. The CDR3 is 16 residues long. This sequence originates from a female donor with papillary thyroid cancer or a benign thyroid nodule (not recorded which). Some clones in this sample may be carry-over from other donors' samples. Sequenced input: tumor tissue. The chain carries TRBV7-9 and TRBJ1-4; 7 bases agree with TRBD1. CDR3 coding DNA: TGTGCCAGCAGCTTAGCGGGGGGACAGACTAATGAAAAACTGTTTTTT. Protein sequence: CASSLAGGQTNEKLFF.